The entry below describes one TCR beta chain. Looked up from germline, CDR1 is MDHEN and CDR2 is SYDVKM. Trimming removed 6 bases from V and 4 bases from J; junction bases left unmatched: 7. CDR3 length equals 14 residues. This entry comes from a study of cytomegalovirus exposure and HLA in healthy donors. PCR primers comprised 60 Vbeta and 13 Jbeta primers. Generated by immunoSEQ multiplex PCR, the TCRdb table keeps only in-frame clones and is missing some. The table shows approximately 140,000 clones, with around three quarters occurring only once. The chain employs TRBV28 and TRBJ2-3; 7 nucleotides align to TRBD2. The sample taken for sequencing was PBMCs. The source of this sequence is a man aged 25-40 years in good health and CMV-seronegative. Written as DNA, the CDR3 is TGTGCCAGCAGGGAGGGAGGGCCCCCAGATACGCAGTATTTT. Translating gives CASREGGPPDTQYF.